Below are 16 T cell receptor beta chains sequenced from a single sample in a study of tumor-infiltrating lymphocytes in primary liver carcinoma. A constant-region primer primed TCR beta cDNA synthesis from 500 ng of total RNA. Nested multiplex PCR, run for three rounds with slightly modified ARM-PCR, yielded TCR beta libraries. Investigators reported that the first two PCR rounds, at 10 cycles each, used TRBV1-TRBV30 forward primers with a C-beta reverse primer. TCRdb passed the multiplex PCR reads through MiXCR, listing each CDR3 protein once. The sample lists just under 55,000 distinct CDR3 sequences, 70% to 85% seen once, with about a quarter in the top ten. From unsorted bulk tissue weighing roughly 18-30 mg, DNA and RNA were co-extracted. The sample taken for sequencing was liver tumor tissue from sampling region 2. Subset specified: tumor region T2, inferior pole. These receptors were taken from a man in his forties with primary liver carcinoma and hepatitis B virus infection.

This clonotype has ten or more counts. The V and J genes are TRBV6-5 and TRBJ2-7; TRBD1 might be the D (6 bases). CDR1 and CDR2 (germline): MNHEY, SVGAGI. V lost 4 bases and J 5 bases, leaving 24 bases between the germline ends. CDR3 length: 17 residues. CDR3 DNA: TGTGCCAGCAGTTGCCGGGACATCGGTAGGCGAGGGAACGAGCAGTACTTC. Translation: CASSCRDIGRRGNEQYF.

This clonotype appeared a single time. Germline is not matched at one junction end, which may reflect a read error. This chain joins TRBV6-5 and TRBJ2-6, with D possibly matching TRBD1 (5 bases). The CDR3 contains 16 residues. CDR1 is MNHEY, CDR2 SVGAGI, per germline. CDR3 protein: CASRAGDRYGANVLTF. The DNA of the CDR3 is TGCGCCAGCAGGGCAGGTGACAGATACGGGGCCAACGTCCTGACTTTC.

Comment on this clonotype: Relative to the germline gene, one junction end is altered; a read error may explain this. This sequence joins TRBV4-1 and TRBJ2-1; D uncertain. CDR1 and CDR2 from the germline V gene are MGHRA and YSYEKL. The CDR3 sequence is 16 residues long. CDR3 nucleotide sequence: TGCGCCAGCAGCCAAGATTTGTCTAGTGGGTTTAATGAGCGGTTCTTC. Protein product: CASSQDLSSGFNERFF.

This clonotype was recorded at least ten times. The chain combines TRBV5-1 with TRBJ1-1; D might be TRBD1 (6 bases). The CDR3 length is 14 residues. The ends were cut back, 0 bases at V and 4 bases at J, with 10 bases in the middle. Germline loops: CDR1 SGHRS, CDR2 YFSETQ. CDR3 amino acids: CASSLAGVGTEAFF. The CDR3 region has the DNA TGCGCCAGCAGCTTGGCAGGGGTCGGCACTGAAGCTTTCTTT.

Concerning this clonotype: At one end, the junction sequence differs from germline, possibly due to a read error. The genes are TRBV4-1 and TRBJ2-1; 7 bases line up with TRBD2. Germline V gene data show CDR1 as MGHRA and CDR2 as YSYEKL. The CDR3 spans 13 residues. The CDR3 is CARSQAPPGGQFF. CDR3 bases: TGCGCCAGGAGCCAAGCCCCCCCGGGGGGGCAGTTCTTC.

A note on this clonotype: This may stem from a read error, because a much larger clone lies one nucleotide away. The chain has TRBV30 and TRBJ2-7; the D is unclear. The germline V gene encodes CDR1 GTSNPN and CDR2 SVGIG (reference sequence). The CDR3 has 13 residues. V lost 4 bases to trimming and J lost 3 bases, with 13 bases between them. CDR3 coding DNA: TGTGCCTGGAATAAGGGTAATGGCTACGAGCAGTACTTC. Protein sequence: CAWNKGNGYEQYF.

This clonotype is medium-sized (0.01 to 0.1%) in the sample. V is TRBV29-1 and J is TRBJ2-5, with D perhaps matching TRBD2 (5 bases). V was trimmed by 3 bases and J by 1 base, leaving 6 bases between them. This CDR3 is built from 12 residues. Germline V CDR1 and CDR2: SQVTM, ANQGSEA. CDR3 residues: CSVDGLQETQYF. The CDR3 DNA follows: TGCAGCGTTGACGGACTCCAAGAGACCCAGTACTTC.

Remarks on this clonotype: One junction end disagrees with the germline gene, perhaps due to a read error. The V call is TRBV7-8, the J call TRBJ2-7; 8 bases fit TRBD1. Germline assignment: CDR1 SGHVS and CDR2 FQNEAQ. There are 15 residues in the CDR3. DNA of the CDR3: TGTGCCAGCAGCTCGGGACAGGTGGTTCAATACGAGCAGTATTTC. Translation: CASSSGQVVQYEQYF.

Only one count was recorded for this clonotype. A read error may be the cause here, since a much bigger clone is one base away. The rearrangement uses TRBV7-9 and TRBJ1-2; D is uncertain. Between the trimmed V and J ends, which lost 7 bases and 4 bases, there was a span of 16 bases. Germline V gene data show CDR1 as SEHNR and CDR2 as FQNEAQ (reference sequence). The CDR3 runs to 14 residues. This CDR3 is CASIRGEGAYGYTF. The CDR3 bases are TGTGCCAGCATCCGTGGGGAGGGTGCCTATGGCTACACCTTC. Full variable domain (outside the CDR3, taken from reference TRBV7-9 and TRBJ1-2): DTGVSQNPRHKITKRGQNVTFRCDPISEHNRLYWYRQTLGQGPEFLTYFQNEAQLEKSRLLSDRFSAERPKGSFSTLEIQRTEQGDSAMYLCASIRGEGAYGYTFGSGTRLTVV.

Note on this clonotype: A read error may explain this, as a much larger clone is one base away. This chain links TRBV28 with TRBJ2-7, with a weak D call TRBD2 (6 bases). This CDR3 is 15 amino acids long. Germline V gene sequence: CDR1 MDHEN, CDR2 SYDVKM. The CDR3 DNA reads as TGTGCCAGCGGTTTAGGGCGGGACGGTAGTCACGAGCAGTACTTC. This encodes CASGLGRDGSHEQYF.

Points on this clonotype: The conserved phenylalanine or tryptophan is not found at the CDR3 terminus, so this likely reflects a read error. V is TRBV6-5 and J is TRBJ2-1, with TRBD2 identical over 7 bases. This CDR3 has 14 residues. Germline CDR1 is MNHEY and CDR2 is SVGAGI. DNA of the CDR3: TGTGCCAGCGGGAACTTGGGGGACTACAATAAGCAGTTCTCC. It encodes CASGNLGDYNKQFS.

As to this clonotype: One junction end does not reproduce the germline sequence, and a read error may be involved. The gene calls are TRBV11-2 and TRBJ2-1; D possibly corresponds to TRBD2 (6 bases). Germline loops: CDR1 SGHAT, CDR2 FQNNGV. The CDR3 totals 16 residues. The CDR3 region has the DNA TGTGCCAGCAGCTTGGATATCGTACTAGCCATGGATGAACAGTTCTTC. Its translation is CASSLDIVLAMDEQFF. Complete variable domain (other parts from reference TRBV11-2 and TRBJ2-1): EAGVAQSPRYKIIEKRQSVAFWCNPISGHATLYWYQQILGQGPKLLIQFQNNGVVDDSQLPKDRFSAERLKGVDSTLKIQPAKLEDSAVYLCASSLDIVLAMDEQFFGPGTRLTVL.

The chain is built from TRBV5-6 and TRBJ2-1; tentative D call: TRBD1 (5 bases). The germline V gene has CDR1 SGHDT and CDR2 YYEEEE. This CDR3 is built from 14 residues. V lost 5 bases and J 9 bases, leaving 18 bases between the germline ends. The CDR3 sequence is CASRLGAVGIEQFF. CDR3 DNA: TGTGCCAGCAGATTAGGGGCGGTGGGCATTGAGCAGTTCTTC. The whole variable domain, filled in from reference TRBV5-6 and TRBJ2-1, reads DAGVTQSPTHLIKTRGQQVTLRCSPKSGHDTVSWYQQALGQGPQFIFQYYEEEERQRGNFPDRFSGHQFPNYSSELNVNALLLGDSALYLCASRLGAVGIEQFFGPGTRLTVL.

With regard to this clonotype: One end of the junction is discordant with germline, which a read error may explain. V usage is TRBV11-2 and J usage is TRBJ2-5; the D is unclear. This CDR3 has 13 residues. The germline V gene encodes CDR1 SGHAT and CDR2 FQNNGV. As DNA, the CDR3 is TGTGCCAGCACCTTAGATTATCTGGAGACCCGGTACTTC. Translation gives CASTLDYLETRYF.

A note on this clonotype: No conserved phenylalanine or tryptophan ends this CDR3, so it is likely a read error. The DNA is omitted, as the CDR3 cannot be located on it reliably, and the CDR3 follows TCRdb's listing. This sequence joins TRBV11-2 and TRBJ2-1. The CDR3 numbers 15 amino acids, ends counted. Germline V lookup: CDR1 SGHAT, CDR2 FQNNGV. The chain's CDR3 is CASSPPSVAYNEQSL.

To note about this clonotype: One junction end does not reproduce the germline sequence, and a read error may be involved. This chain connects TRBV11-2 to TRBJ2-7, with D possibly TRBD2 on 5 matching bases. This CDR3 is 14 amino acids long. The V gene's germline CDR1 is SGHAT and CDR2 FQNNGV. The CDR3 sequence is CVSSLTDGGYDQYF. CDR3 bases: TGTGTCAGCAGCTTAACTGACGGAGGCTACGATCAGTACTTC.